This T cell receptor (beta chain) was obtained from a study of T cells in Graves' hyperthyroidism and ophthalmopathy. The PBMCs had their origin in 10 ml of fresh peripheral blood. Researchers amplified the TCR beta CDR3 regions from RNA transcripts. First-round RT-PCR targeting the TCR CDR3 was performed with the HTBI primer set. MiXCR, applied by TCRdb to the multiplex PCR reads, yields one record per CDR3 protein. The sample carries over 500,000 distinct CDR3 sequences, 11% to 15% recorded once. This clonotype came up a few times. The receptor's source is a woman in her 40s with Graves' hyperthyroidism. Sample: blood.

The chain's CDR3 is CASSLPQGRETQYF. The CDR3 DNA sequence: TGCGCCAGCAGTCTCCCTCAGGGGAGGGAGACCCAGTACTTC. The rearrangement links TRBV10-2 to TRBJ2-5; D could derive from TRBD1 or TRBD2 (6 bases each). CDR1 is WSHSY, CDR2 SAAADI, per germline. Trimming shortened V by 5 bases and J by 5 bases, and 15 bases separated the two germline ends. CDR3 length equals 14 residues.